The next 10 T cell receptor beta chains were all read from a single sample in a study of long-term antiretroviral therapy in people with HIV. Assay version v3.0 of immunoSEQ was used, and it was run at survey level. The data were produced by immunoSEQ multiplex PCR, yet TCRdb's version contains in-frame clones alone and is incomplete. The data hold tens of thousands of clones, with approximately 80% observed a single time. Sequencing was performed on unsorted PBMCs, taken 0.5 years after starting antiretroviral therapy. The receptor set was obtained from a man younger than 35 with HIV.

Only one count was recorded for this clone. The genes are TRBV15 and TRBJ2-3, with D perhaps matching TRBD1 or TRBD2 (6 bases each). Germline V gene data show CDR1 as LNHNV and CDR2 as YYDKDF (reference sequence). Trimming removed 8 bases from V and 0 bases from J, with 18 bases in between. This CDR3 has 16 amino acids. The DNA of the CDR3 is TGTGCCACCCGCAACGGGGGCGGGACTAGCACAGATACGCAGTATTTT. This gives the protein CATRNGGGTSTDTQYF.

J is TRBJ2-5 and V is TRBV7-9; D perhaps matches TRBD2 (6 bases). CDR1 SEHNR and CDR2 FQNEAQ come from the germline V gene (reference sequence). The CDR3 runs 13 residues. Deletions cut 1 base from V and 3 bases from J, with 6 bases between. CDR3 residues: CASSLGLEETQYF. CDR3 sequence (DNA): TGTGCCAGCAGCTTAGGACTAGAAGAGACCCAGTACTTC.

The sample holds a few counts of this clone. This rearrangement joins TRBV4-3 to TRBJ2-2, with a weak D call TRBD2 (6 bases). The ends were cut back, 0 bases at V and 8 bases at J, with 19 bases in the middle. The V gene's germline CDR1 is LGHNA and CDR2 YSLEER. This CDR3 region has 17 residues. CDR3 in DNA: TGCGCCAGCAGCCAAGATCGGTCGGGGGACCAACGTGGGGAGCTGTTTTTT. Translation gives CASSQDRSGDQRGELFF.

The chain is built from TRBV6-6 and TRBJ1-5, with 7 bases lining up with TRBD1. Germline CDR1 is MNHNY and CDR2 is SVGAGI (reference sequence). J lost 9 bases, V lost 6 bases, and 11 bases had no gene match. CDR3 length: 14 residues. The CDR3 is CASRVNRGQPPQHF. The CDR3, as DNA: TGTGCCAGCAGGGTTAACAGGGGTCAACCGCCCCAGCATTTT.

The chain uses TRBV28 and TRBJ2-7; the D is unclear. The germline CDR1 and CDR2 sequences are MDHEN and SYDVKM. CDR3 length equals 15 residues. V lost 5 bases and J lost 3, with 17 bases in between. Here the CDR3 DNA reads TGTGCCAGCAGTGCCGGGCCGACTTTTAACTACGAGCAGTACTTC. Translating it yields CASSAGPTFNYEQYF.

The V and J genes are TRBV10-3 and TRBJ2-3; D remains unclear. Germline-derived CDR1 and CDR2 are ENHRY and SYGVKD. The CDR3 runs to 12 residues. With 5 bases removed from V and 2 bases from J, the gap between germline ends came to 5 bases. The CDR3 sequence is CAISPDTDTQYF. The CDR3 bases are TGTGCCATCAGTCCGGACACAGATACGCAGTATTTT.

Within the sample, this clone is medium-sized (0.01 to 0.1%). The chain has TRBV6-1 and TRBJ1-2; 7 bases agree with TRBD1. The CDR3 runs 16 residues. Germline V gene data show CDR1 as MNHNS and CDR2 as SASEGT. With 1 base clipped from V and 4 bases from J, the junction kept 9 bases outside the gene matches. CDR3 region: CASSEDSIGGSYGYTF. CDR3 sequence (DNA): TGTGCCAGCAGTGAAGATTCGATAGGGGGCAGCTATGGCTACACCTTC.

This clone occurred a few times. The rearrangement links TRBV5-4 to TRBJ1-2; TRBD1 matches 7 bases. The germline V gene has CDR1 SGHNT and CDR2 YYREEE (reference sequence). V lost 5 bases and J lost 5; bases outside the gene matches: 9. CDR3 length: 14 amino acids. The CDR3 sequence is CASRGLDRSYGYTF. CDR3 bases: TGTGCCAGCAGAGGGCTGGACAGGTCGTATGGCTACACCTTC.

The CDR3 spells CASSQYSGSFETQYF. Here the CDR3 DNA reads TGTGCCAGCAGCCAGTATAGCGGGAGTTTCGAGACCCAGTACTTC. The V call is TRBV14, the J call TRBJ2-5, with 9 bases lining up with TRBD2. The V gene's germline CDR1 is SGHDN and CDR2 FVKESK. V dropped 3 bases and J dropped 5; count of bases not matched to a gene: 7. The CDR3 covers 15 residues.

J is TRBJ1-3 and V is TRBV7-9; D is unclear. The germline V gene has CDR1 SEHNR and CDR2 FQNEAQ (reference sequence). The CDR3 is 17 residues long. Trimming removed 0 bases from V and 0 bases from J, with 12 bases in between. CDR3 nucleotides: TGTGCCAGCAGCTTAGCGACTTCCGGAAACTCTGGAAACACCATATATTTT. This translates into CASSLATSGNSGNTIYF. The entire variable domain, with the rest obtained from reference TRBV7-9 and TRBJ1-3, is as follows: DTGVSQNPRHKITKRGQNVTFRCDPISEHNRLYWYRQTLGQGPEFLTYFQNEAQLEKSRLLSDRFSAERPKGSFSTLEIQRTEQGDSAMYLCASSLATSGNSGNTIYFGEGSWLTVV.